This is a list of T cell receptor beta chains from one sample in a study of cytomegalovirus exposure and HLA in healthy donors. The method was immunoSEQ multiplex PCR; TCRdb's version includes in-frame clones alone and lacks a portion of them. In the table there are roughly 140,000 clones, roughly 80% of which are singletons. The source material was PBMCs. These TCRs come from a man younger than 45 in good health and CMV-seropositive. Each CDR3 is given with its conserved first and last residue. A D gene is named only where the DNA matches it firmly. Size tells how often a clone was seen (once, few, many) or the class of an expanded clone, and some rows leave it out.

D gene | V gene | clone size | CDR3 protein
TRBD1 | TRBV5-8 | NA | CASSGDRGVYGYTF
NA | TRBV19 | few | CASTVSGTDTQYF
NA | TRBV27 | NA | CASRETSAYEQYF
TRBD2 | TRBV9 | NA | CASSKGGGYEQYF
TRBD1 | TRBV11-3 | once | CASSLDDWTGSTGELFF
TRBD2 | TRBV9 | NA | CASSPEGGGDEQFF
TRBD1 | TRBV5-1 | NA | CASSLGTGNTEAFF
NA | TRBV6-6 | NA | CASSYSGTVGNTIYF
NA | TRBV9 | NA | CASSVGDYEQYF
NA | TRBV28 | NA | CASSKEVMGVPEAFF
TRBD1 | TRBV12-5 | NA | CASGLGRDRGPNEQFF
NA | TRBV19 | NA | CAAGAGNTIYF
NA | TRBV19 | once | CASSIGNEQFF
TRBD1 | TRBV27 | NA | CASSRQGAGSYEQYF
TRBD1 | TRBV11-2 | few | CASSLRGLTYGNTIYF
TRBD2 | TRBV29-1 | NA | CSVEVLSSGRSKNIQYF
NA | TRBV6-5 | once | CASSYAENSGNTIYF
NA | TRBV27 | NA | CASASGSAGNYGYTF
NA | TRBV28 | NA | CASSLSMGGGHTTDTQYF
TRBD2 | TRBV7-9 | NA | CASSPRLARHDEQFF
NA | TRBV2 | NA | CASSLDTQETQYF
TRBD1 | TRBV25-1 | NA | CADRGAGNTIYF
NA | TRBV5-6 | NA | CASRPTWAYEQYF
TRBD2 | TRBV11-2 | few | CASSLVARERGAQETQYF
TRBD1 | TRBV19 | NA | CASSIDTGATNEKLFF
NA | TRBV6-5 | NA | CASTFGQSYNSPLHF
TRBD1 | TRBV7-9 | NA | CASSWAPGQGAYEQYF
TRBD2 | TRBV18 | NA | CASSLSGGGFWANVLTF